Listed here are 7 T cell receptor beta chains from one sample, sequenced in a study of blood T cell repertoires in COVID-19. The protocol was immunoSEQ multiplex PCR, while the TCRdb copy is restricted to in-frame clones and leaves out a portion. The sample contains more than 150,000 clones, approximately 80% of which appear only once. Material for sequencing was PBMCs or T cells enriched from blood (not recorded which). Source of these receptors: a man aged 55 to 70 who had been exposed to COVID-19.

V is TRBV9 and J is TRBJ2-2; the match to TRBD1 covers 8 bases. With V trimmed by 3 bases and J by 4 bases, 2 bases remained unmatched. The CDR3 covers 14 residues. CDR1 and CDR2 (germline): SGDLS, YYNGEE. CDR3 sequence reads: CASSADRVTGELFF. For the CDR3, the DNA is TGTGCCAGCAGCGCGGACAGGGTCACCGGGGAGCTGTTTTTT. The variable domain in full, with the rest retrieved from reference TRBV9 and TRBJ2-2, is DSGVTQTPKHLITATGQRVTLRCSPRSGDLSVYWYQQSLDQGLQFLIQYYNGEERAKGNILERFSAQQFPDLHSELNLSSLELGDSALYFCASSADRVTGELFFGEGSRLTVL.

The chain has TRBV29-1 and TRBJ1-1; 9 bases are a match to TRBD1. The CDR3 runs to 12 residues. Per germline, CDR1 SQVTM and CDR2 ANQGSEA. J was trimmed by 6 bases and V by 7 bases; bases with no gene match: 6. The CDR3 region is CSGGQGVAEAFF. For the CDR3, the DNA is TGCAGCGGGGGACAGGGAGTGGCTGAAGCTTTCTTT.

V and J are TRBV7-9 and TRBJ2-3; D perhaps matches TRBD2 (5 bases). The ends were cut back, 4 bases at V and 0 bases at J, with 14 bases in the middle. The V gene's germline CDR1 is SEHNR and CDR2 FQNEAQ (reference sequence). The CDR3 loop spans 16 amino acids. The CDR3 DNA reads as TGTGCCAGCAGCTCCCGGGCTAGCACTAGCACAGATACGCAGTATTTT. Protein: CASSSRASTSTDTQYF. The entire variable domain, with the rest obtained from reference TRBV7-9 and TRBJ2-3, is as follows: DTGVSQNPRHKITKRGQNVTFRCDPISEHNRLYWYRQTLGQGPEFLTYFQNEAQLEKSRLLSDRFSAERPKGSFSTLEIQRTEQGDSAMYLCASSSRASTSTDTQYFGPGTRLTVL.

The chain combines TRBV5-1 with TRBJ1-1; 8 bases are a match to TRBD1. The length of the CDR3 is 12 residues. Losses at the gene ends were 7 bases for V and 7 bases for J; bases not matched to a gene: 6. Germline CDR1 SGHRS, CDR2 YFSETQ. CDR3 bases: TGCGCCAGCCAGGGGGCCCCCGGTGAAGCTTTCTTT. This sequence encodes CASQGAPGEAFF. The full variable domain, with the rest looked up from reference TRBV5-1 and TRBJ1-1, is KAGVTQTPRYLIKTRGQQVTLSCSPISGHRSVSWYQQTPGQGLQFLFEYFSETQRNKGNFPGRFSGRQFSNSRSEMNVSTLELGDSALYLCASQGAPGEAFFGQGTRLTVV.

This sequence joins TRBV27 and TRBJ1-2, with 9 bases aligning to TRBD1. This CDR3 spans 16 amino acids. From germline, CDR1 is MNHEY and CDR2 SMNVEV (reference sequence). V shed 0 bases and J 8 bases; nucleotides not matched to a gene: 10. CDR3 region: CASSLSIGTGSKGYTF. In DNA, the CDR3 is TGTGCCAGCAGTTTATCAATCGGGACAGGGTCGAAAGGCTACACCTTC.

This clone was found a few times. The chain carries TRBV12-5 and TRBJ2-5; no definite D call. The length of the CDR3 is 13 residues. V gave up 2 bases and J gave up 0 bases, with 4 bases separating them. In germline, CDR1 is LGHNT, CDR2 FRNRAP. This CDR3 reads CASGLRYQETQYF. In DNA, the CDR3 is TGTGCTAGTGGTTTGCGGTACCAAGAGACCCAGTACTTC.

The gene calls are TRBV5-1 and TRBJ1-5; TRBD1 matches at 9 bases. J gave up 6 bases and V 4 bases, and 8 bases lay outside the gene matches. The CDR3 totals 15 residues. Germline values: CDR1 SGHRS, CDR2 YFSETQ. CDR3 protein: CASSPGDREGQPQHF. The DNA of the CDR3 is TGCGCCAGCAGCCCTGGGGACAGGGAGGGTCAGCCCCAGCATTTT.